Included here is one T cell receptor beta chain sequence, with context. This sample was included in a study of blood T cell repertoires in COVID-19. Across the study: Cohort 3 recovered donors had two negative PCRs, clearance, or symptom resolution. Samples came from the United States, Italy and Spain, spanning acute and convalescent COVID-19.

Repertoires were generated with immunoSEQ multiplex PCR, while TCRdb's copy carries only in-frame clones and drops some. The sample has roughly 150,000 clones; roughly 85% are singletons. Participants were aged about 18 to 100 years, lived in 24 US areas, and enrolled virtually. The clonotype comes from a woman in her seventies in a cohort exposed to, infected with or recovered from COVID-19 (not recorded which). The sample was PBMCs or T cells enriched from blood (not recorded which).

The DNA for the CDR3 is TGTGCCAGCAGTTCGACGGCCGCAGGTGGTGAAAAACTGTTTTTT. Amino acids: CASSSTAAGGEKLFF. This chain connects TRBV28 to TRBJ1-4; the D is unclear. Per germline, CDR1 MDHEN and CDR2 SYDVKM. The CDR3 has 15 residues. V dropped 4 bases and J dropped 7 bases, with 16 bases sitting between them.